The clone carrying this T cell receptor beta chain was counted ten times or more. Its target is unknown. The read stops 3 residues short of the end of the CDR3; the missing end is completed from the germline J gene. CDR3 length: 12 amino acids. With 5 bases removed from V and 3 bases from J, the gap between germline ends came to 5 bases. The germline CDR1 and CDR2 sequences are SEHNR and FQNEAQ (reference sequence). This entry belongs to a study of T cell clonality in common variable immunodeficiency. Study findings and constraints: Compared with healthy controls, CVID subjects showed increased TCRbeta clonality, mostly in about a third.

Some clones are missing from TCRdb's copy, which holds only in-frame ones; the method was immunoSEQ multiplex PCR. The sample contains about 43,000 clones, none of them singletons. The sequence came from a person between 18 and 75 years old in good health. The chain combines TRBV7-9 with TRBJ1-5; no clear D. Sequenced material: peripheral blood mononuclear cells. The covered CDR3 bases are TGTGCCAGCAGCATATTCAATCAGCCC. Translating it yields CASSIFNQP. The full CDR3 reads CASSIFNQPQHF.